This T cell receptor beta chain was sequenced for a study of monozygotic twins with cystic fibrosis. Study details: Approximately 2.8 micrograms of fragmented DNA underwent roughly 16 PCR cycles for library preparation.

Study conclusions and caveats: Monozygotic CF twin pairs shared significantly more nucleotide-identical clonotypes than unrelated CF individuals did. Clonality was generally low (median about 0.0095), higher in the most severe patients.

This clone appeared a single time. What it recognizes is unknown. Produced via immunoSEQ multiplex PCR; TCRdb's table is partial and in-frame only. The repertoire has under 25,000 clones, 95% to 98% of them found once; the top ten carry about 0.16%. Germline V gene lookup returns CDR1 LNHDA and CDR2 SQIVND (reference sequence). The V gene end was trimmed by 5 bases and the J gene end by 9 bases; junction bases not matched to a gene: 8. The CDR3 has 15 amino acids. The sequenced sample consisted of blood. The gene calls are TRBV19 and TRBJ2-1; the match to TRBD2 covers 12 bases. This clonotype originated in a girl aged 10 to 17 with cystic fibrosis. The CDR3 sequence: CASSPTSGRLSEQFF. The DNA of the CDR3 is TGTGCCAGTAGTCCGACTAGCGGGAGACTCAGTGAGCAGTTCTTC.